The 15 T cell receptor beta chains below come from one sample, sequenced in a study of beta chain features in type 1 diabetes. Reverse transcription of all isolated RNA meant that expressed TCRB transcripts were sequenced. Sequencing was performed with immunoSEQ multiplex PCR; in TCRdb, only in-frame clones are kept and a portion is missing. The profile shows 80,000 to 90,000 clones, around 32% of them singletons. The sample was stem cell memory CD4+ T cells from blood. The receptors originated from a woman aged 18-29 years in good health.

This chain joins TRBV2 and TRBJ2-7, with 7 nucleotides matching TRBD2. Germline values: CDR1 SNHLY, CDR2 FYNNEI. With V trimmed by 5 bases and J by 5 bases, 15 bases remained unmatched. The CDR3 is 16 residues long. For the CDR3, the DNA is TGTGCCAGCAGTCCCTCGCTCCGGGCGGGAGCCCACGAGCAGTACTTC. Translation: CASSPSLRAGAHEQYF.

The CDR3 loop is CASSLTTGLDTEAFF. The CDR3 nucleotides read TGCGCCAGCAGCCTTACGACAGGGTTAGACACTGAAGCTTTCTTT. The chain employs TRBV5-1 and TRBJ1-1; 7 nucleotides match TRBD1. Germline V gene sequence: CDR1 SGHRS, CDR2 YFSETQ. The CDR3 covers 15 residues. Trimming cost V 4 bases and J 3 bases; bases outside gene matches: 9.

This clone was recorded a few times. V usage is TRBV4-1 and J usage is TRBJ2-7; a possible D gene is TRBD1 (6 bases). This CDR3 region has 17 residues. V lost 1 base to trimming and J lost 3 bases, with 19 bases between them. CDR1 and CDR2 (germline): MGHRA, YSYEKL. The chain's CDR3 is CASSQGGLAGWGYEQYF. CDR3 nucleotides: TGCGCCAGCAGCCAAGGGGGGCTAGCAGGGTGGGGCTACGAGCAGTACTTC.

The rearrangement joins TRBV29-1 to TRBJ2-7, with 9 bases matching TRBD1. Germline V lookup: CDR1 SQVTM, CDR2 ANQGSEA. The V segment lost 5 bases and the J segment 7 bases; nucleotides outside the gene matches: 9. The CDR3 has 13 amino acids. The CDR3 coding sequence is TGCAGCGTTACCGGACAGGGGCTGCGGGAGCAGTACTTC. This sequence encodes CSVTGQGLREQYF.

This clone came up a few times. The V gene is TRBV6-1, the J gene TRBJ2-1, with 10 bases matching TRBD2. The germline CDR1 and CDR2 sequences are MNHNS and SASEGT. Germline trimming cut 0 bases from V and 6 bases from J; bases unmatched to any gene: 20. The CDR3 consists of 21 residues. The chain's CDR3 is CASSEANYALAGLAVPNEQFF. CDR3 bases: TGTGCCAGCAGTGAAGCGAATTATGCACTAGCGGGGCTGGCCGTCCCCAATGAGCAGTTCTTC.

The chain joins TRBV19 to TRBJ2-1; 7 nucleotides line up with TRBD2. The CDR3 has 16 amino acids. Germline trimming cut 3 bases from V and 6 bases from J; bases unmatched to any gene: 11. In germline, CDR1 is LNHDA, CDR2 SQIVND (reference sequence). The CDR3 protein is CASSILPSGWGNEQFF. In DNA, the CDR3 is TGTGCCAGTAGTATCTTACCTAGCGGATGGGGCAATGAGCAGTTCTTC. Together with reference TRBV19 and TRBJ2-1, the CDR3 gives the full variable domain: DGGITQSPKYLFRKEGQNVTLSCEQNLNHDAMYWYRQDPGQGLRLIYYSQIVNDFQKGDIAEGYSVSREKKESFPLTVTSAQKNPTAFYLCASSILPSGWGNEQFFGPGTRLTVL.

The chain carries TRBV19 and TRBJ2-3, with TRBD2 matching over 7 bases. The CDR3 length is 14 residues. Trimming took 10 bases from V and 3 from J; bases not matched to a gene: 10. Germline V CDR1 and CDR2: LNHDA, SQIVND (reference sequence). Here the CDR3 reads CATAAGLVTDTQYF. The DNA for the CDR3 is TGTGCCACCGCCGCCGGACTAGTGACAGATACGCAGTATTTT.

This clone has just a few counts. V and J are TRBV7-2 and TRBJ1-2; 7 nucleotides align to TRBD1. This CDR3 is 16 amino acids long. V lost 4 bases, J lost 4 bases, and 12 bases stayed unmatched. Germline CDR1 SGHTA, CDR2 FQGNSA. The CDR3 here is CASSSRTGPGSYGYTF. The CDR3 nucleotides read TGTGCCAGCAGCTCGAGGACAGGACCTGGCTCCTATGGCTACACCTTC. Drawing the rest from reference TRBV7-2 and TRBJ1-2, the complete variable domain is GAGVSQSPSNKVTEKGKDVELRCDPISGHTALYWYRQSLGQGLEFLIYFQGNSAPDKSGLPSDRFSAERTGGSVSTLTIQRTQQEDSAVYLCASSSRTGPGSYGYTFGSGTRLTVV.

This clone has just a few counts. The V and J genes are TRBV25-1 and TRBJ2-1, with TRBD1 matching 8 bases. The CDR3 length is 15 residues. V was clipped by 7 bases and J by 0 bases; unmatched bases: 5. Germline V gene data show CDR1 as MGHDK and CDR2 as SYGVNS. CDR3 region: CASKQGGSSYNEQFF. Written as DNA, the CDR3 is TGTGCCAGCAAACAGGGGGGCAGCTCCTACAATGAGCAGTTCTTC.

The chain joins TRBV4-2 to TRBJ1-4; unclear D gene. The germline gives CDR1 LGHNA, CDR2 YNFKEQ. V lost 1 base and J 7 bases, leaving 16 bases between the germline ends. The CDR3 contains 16 residues. The DNA for the CDR3 is TGTGCCAGCAGCCAAGCTAGTAGGGATGGGAGTGAAAAACTGTTTTTT. Translating gives CASSQASRDGSEKLFF.

This chain connects TRBV6-1 to TRBJ2-1; TRBD1 agrees at 8 bases. Germline values: CDR1 MNHNS, CDR2 SASEGT. V gave up 5 bases and J gave up 12 bases; unmatched junction bases: 9. This CDR3 comprises 13 residues. DNA of the CDR3: TGTGCCAGCAGTCTTACGGACAGGGCCCCGCAGTTCTTC. Amino acid sequence: CASSLTDRAPQFF.

The V and J genes are TRBV6-5 and TRBJ1-2; D unclear. The V gene lost 2 bases and the J gene lost 2 bases, with 6 bases spanning the gap. The length of the CDR3 is 13 residues. Germline-derived CDR1 and CDR2 are MNHEY and SVGAGI. CDR3 coding DNA: TGTGCCAGCAGTTACGACGGGAACTATGGCTACACCTTC. Amino acids: CASSYDGNYGYTF.

This sequence joins TRBV9 and TRBJ2-1; 12 bases map to TRBD2. Germline CDR1 SGDLS, CDR2 YYNGEE. The junction had 6 bases not matched to a gene; V was cut back by 4 bases and J by 7 bases. The CDR3 contains 15 residues. As DNA, the CDR3 is TGTGCCAGCAGCCCTAGCGGGGGGGCTTGGAATGAGCAGTTCTTC. Protein product: CASSPSGGAWNEQFF.

The table lists this clone with a few counts. CDR3 protein: CASRSGQGPNEQYF. Written as DNA, the CDR3 is TGTGCCAGCAGATCGGGACAGGGCCCCAACGAGCAGTACTTC. V usage is TRBV7-9 and J usage is TRBJ2-7, with 9 bases aligning to TRBD1. V shed 6 bases and J 5 bases; nucleotides not matched to a gene: 8. The CDR3 totals 14 residues. Per germline, CDR1 SEHNR and CDR2 FQNEAQ (reference sequence).

This clone was seen more than once but under ten times. The genes are TRBV15 and TRBJ1-4, with TRBD1 matching 7 bases. CDR1 LNHNV and CDR2 YYDKDF come from the germline V gene (reference sequence). J was trimmed by 5 bases and V by 0 bases; bases with no gene match: 6. The CDR3 runs to 16 residues. The CDR3 DNA follows: TGTGCCACCAGCAGAGATTGGTCCAGGGGGAATGAAAAACTGTTTTTT. Amino acids: CATSRDWSRGNEKLFF.